This entry lists 3 T cell receptor beta chains sequenced from one sample in a study of shared clonotypes between healthy human individuals. Assay: immunoSEQ multiplex PCR; the TCRdb copy retains only in-frame clones and omits some. This repertoire shows around 650,000 clones, approximately 96% found once; its top ten account for 0.11%. Cells designated naive CD8 were CD45RO-negative and were positively selected for CCR7, with terminally differentiated effector memory CD45RA+ cells excluded. The sample was naive CD8+ T cells sorted from blood. Receptor source: a woman under 40 in good health.

CDR3 amino acids: CASTFSIRGSSYNEQFF. The CDR3 DNA follows: TGTGCCAGCACCTTTTCTATAAGGGGGAGCTCCTACAATGAGCAGTTCTTC. V gene TRBV28 combines with J gene TRBJ2-1; possibly TRBD1 for D (6 bases). V lost 7 bases to trimming and J lost 0 bases, with 19 bases between them. Germline V lookup: CDR1 MDHEN, CDR2 SYDVKM. The CDR3 has 17 amino acids.

The rearrangement joins TRBV7-9 to TRBJ2-1; D gene ambiguous. The CDR3 has 13 residues. CDR1 and CDR2 (germline): SEHNR, FQNEAQ (reference sequence). V was clipped by 4 bases and J by 10 bases, with 14 bases between them. CDR3 protein: CASSSAPSGEQFF. CDR3 in DNA: TGTGCCAGCAGCTCCGCCCCTTCCGGGGAGCAGTTCTTC. The complete variable domain, with remaining parts taken from reference TRBV7-9 and TRBJ2-1, reads DTGVSQNPRHKITKRGQNVTFRCDPISEHNRLYWYRQTLGQGPEFLTYFQNEAQLEKSRLLSDRFSAERPKGSFSTLEIQRTEQGDSAMYLCASSSAPSGEQFFGPGTRLTVL.

The chain couples TRBV5-6 to TRBJ2-5; possible D gene TRBD2, 5 bases. CDR1 SGHDT and CDR2 YYEEEE come from the germline V gene. The CDR3 runs to 13 residues. V lost 4 bases to trimming and J lost 5 bases, with 12 bases between them. As DNA, the CDR3 is TGTGCCAGCAGCGGGAGCCCGAGGGAGACCCAGTACTTC. This codes for CASSGSPRETQYF.